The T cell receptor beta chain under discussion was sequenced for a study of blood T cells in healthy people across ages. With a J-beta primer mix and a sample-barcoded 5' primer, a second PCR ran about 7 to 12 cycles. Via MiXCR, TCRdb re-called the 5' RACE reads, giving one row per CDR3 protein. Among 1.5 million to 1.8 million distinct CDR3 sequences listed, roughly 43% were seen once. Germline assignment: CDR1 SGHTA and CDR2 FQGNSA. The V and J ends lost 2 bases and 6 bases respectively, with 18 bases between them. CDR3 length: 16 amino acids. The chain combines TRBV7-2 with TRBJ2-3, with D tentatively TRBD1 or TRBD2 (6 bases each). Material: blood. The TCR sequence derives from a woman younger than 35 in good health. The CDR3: CASSLIWGALSDTQYF. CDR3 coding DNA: TGTGCCAGCAGCTTAATATGGGGGGCCCTAAGTGATACGCAGTATTTT.